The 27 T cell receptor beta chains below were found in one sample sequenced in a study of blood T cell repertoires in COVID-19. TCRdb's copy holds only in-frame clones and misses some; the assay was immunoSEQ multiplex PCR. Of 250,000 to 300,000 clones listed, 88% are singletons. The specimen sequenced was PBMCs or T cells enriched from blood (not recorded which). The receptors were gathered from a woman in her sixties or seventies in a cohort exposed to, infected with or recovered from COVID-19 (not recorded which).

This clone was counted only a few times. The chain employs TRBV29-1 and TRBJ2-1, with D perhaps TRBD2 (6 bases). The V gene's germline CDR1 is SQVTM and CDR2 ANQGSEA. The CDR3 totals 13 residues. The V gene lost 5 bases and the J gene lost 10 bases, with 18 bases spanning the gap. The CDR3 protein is CSVRRPGALEQFF. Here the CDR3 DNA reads TGCAGCGTTCGTCGACCGGGAGCGTTGGAGCAGTTCTTC.

CDR3 DNA: TGTGCCAGCAGCCCTCAGGGACAGGGGTTCACTGAAGCTTTCTTT. It specifies CASSPQGQGFTEAFF. The chain carries TRBV6-2 or TRBV6-3 and TRBJ1-1; 10 bases are shared with TRBD1. The CDR3 length is 15 residues. CDR1 is MNHEY and CDR2 is SVGEGT in the germline V gene. V shed 6 bases, J shed 4 bases, and the junction held 8 bases outside the gene matches.

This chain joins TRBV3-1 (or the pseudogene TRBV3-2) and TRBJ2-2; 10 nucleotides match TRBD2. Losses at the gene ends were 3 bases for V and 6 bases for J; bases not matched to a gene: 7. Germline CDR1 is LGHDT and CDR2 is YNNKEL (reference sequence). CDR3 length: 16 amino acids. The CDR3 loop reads CASSHPLAGRAGELFF. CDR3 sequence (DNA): TGTGCCAGCAGCCACCCACTAGCGGGGCGCGCCGGGGAGCTGTTTTTT.

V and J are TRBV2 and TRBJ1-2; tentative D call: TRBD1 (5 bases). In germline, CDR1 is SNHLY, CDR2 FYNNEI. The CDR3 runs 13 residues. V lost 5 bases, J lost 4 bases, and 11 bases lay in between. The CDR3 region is CASSSDSVYGYTF. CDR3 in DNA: TGTGCCAGCAGTTCCGACAGCGTCTATGGCTACACCTTC.

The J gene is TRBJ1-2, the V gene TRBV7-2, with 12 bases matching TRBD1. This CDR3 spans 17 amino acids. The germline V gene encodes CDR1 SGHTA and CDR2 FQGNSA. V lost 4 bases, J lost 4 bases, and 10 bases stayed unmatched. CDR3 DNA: TGTGCCAGCAGCTCCCAAGGGACAGGGGGCTTGAGCTATGGCTACACCTTC. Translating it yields CASSSQGTGGLSYGYTF.

The CDR3 region has the DNA TGTGCCAGCAGTTCCCCGACAGGGCAATCCTACGAGCAGTACTTC. This gives the protein CASSSPTGQSYEQYF. The rearrangement links TRBV28 to TRBJ2-7, with 7 positions matching TRBD1. The V gene's germline CDR1 is MDHEN and CDR2 SYDVKM. The trim removed 4 bases at V and 1 base at J, leaving 7 bases unmatched. CDR3 length: 15 residues.

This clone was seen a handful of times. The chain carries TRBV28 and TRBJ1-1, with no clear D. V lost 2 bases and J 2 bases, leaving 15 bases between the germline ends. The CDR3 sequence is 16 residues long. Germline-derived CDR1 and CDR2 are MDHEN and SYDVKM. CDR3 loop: CASSLRRPTPNTEAFF. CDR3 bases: TGTGCCAGCAGTTTAAGGAGACCGACCCCTAACACTGAAGCTTTCTTT.

The CDR3 region is CASSQAGTSVYEQYF. Written as DNA, the CDR3 is TGTGCCAGCAGCCAAGCTGGGACTAGCGTGTACGAGCAGTACTTC. The chain has TRBV3-1 (or the pseudogene TRBV3-2) and TRBJ2-7; the match to TRBD2 covers 10 bases. J lost 4 bases, V lost 1 base, and 4 bases had no gene match. The CDR3 has 15 residues. Germline V gene data show CDR1 as LGHDT and CDR2 as YNNKEL (reference sequence).

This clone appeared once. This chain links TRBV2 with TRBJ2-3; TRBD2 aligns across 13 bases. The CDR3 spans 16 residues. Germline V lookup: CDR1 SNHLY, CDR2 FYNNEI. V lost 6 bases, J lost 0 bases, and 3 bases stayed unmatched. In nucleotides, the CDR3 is TGTGCCAGCAGATTGACTAGCGGGGGGAGCACAGATACGCAGTATTTT. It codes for CASRLTSGGSTDTQYF.

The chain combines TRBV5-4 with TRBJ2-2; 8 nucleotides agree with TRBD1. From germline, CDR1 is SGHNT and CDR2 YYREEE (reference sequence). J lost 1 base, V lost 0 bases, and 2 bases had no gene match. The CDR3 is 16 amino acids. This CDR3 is CASSLDGTGNTGELFF. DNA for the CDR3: TGTGCCAGCAGCTTGGACGGGACAGGGAACACCGGGGAGCTGTTTTTT.

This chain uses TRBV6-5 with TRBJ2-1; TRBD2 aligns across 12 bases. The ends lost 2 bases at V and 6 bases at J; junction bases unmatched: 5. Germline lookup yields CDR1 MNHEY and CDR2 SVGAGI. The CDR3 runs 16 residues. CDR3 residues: CASSYVTSGSGNEQFF. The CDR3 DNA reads TGTGCCAGCAGTTACGTGACTAGCGGGAGCGGCAATGAGCAGTTCTTC.

CDR3 amino acids: CASRTSGTQETQYF. The CDR3 nucleotides read TGTGCCAGCAGGACTAGCGGGACCCAAGAGACCCAGTACTTC. V usage is TRBV6-4 and J usage is TRBJ2-5, with 11 positions matching TRBD2. This CDR3 has 14 amino acids. J lost 1 base, V lost 6 bases, and 1 base had no gene match. The germline V gene has CDR1 MRHNA and CDR2 SNTAGT.

This chain's CDR3 is CATSDQLAGSTDTQYF. For the CDR3, the DNA is TGTGCCACCAGTGACCAACTAGCGGGGAGCACAGATACGCAGTATTTT. The rearrangement links TRBV24-1 to TRBJ2-3; TRBD2 aligns across 10 bases. Germline CDR1 is KGHDR and CDR2 is SFDVKD. J lost 0 bases, V lost 4 bases, and 3 bases had no gene match. CDR3 length: 16 amino acids.

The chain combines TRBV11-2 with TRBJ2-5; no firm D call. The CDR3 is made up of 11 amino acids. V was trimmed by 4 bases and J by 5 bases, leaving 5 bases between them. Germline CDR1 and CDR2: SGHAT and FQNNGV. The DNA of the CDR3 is TGTGCCAGCAGCTCCTTCGAGACCCAGTACTTC. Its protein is CASSSFETQYF.

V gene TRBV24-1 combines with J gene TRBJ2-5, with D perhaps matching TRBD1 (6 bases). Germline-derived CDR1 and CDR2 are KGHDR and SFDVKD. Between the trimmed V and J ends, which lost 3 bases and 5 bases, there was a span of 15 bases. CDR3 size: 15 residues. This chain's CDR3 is CATSDPTHRVETQYF. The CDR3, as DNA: TGTGCCACCAGTGATCCGACCCACAGGGTCGAGACCCAGTACTTC.

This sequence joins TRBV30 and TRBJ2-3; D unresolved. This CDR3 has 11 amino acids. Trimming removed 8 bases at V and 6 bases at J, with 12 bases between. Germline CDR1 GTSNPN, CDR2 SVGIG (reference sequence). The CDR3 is CAAAARDTQYF. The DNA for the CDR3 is TGTGCCGCCGCCGCTCGGGATACGCAGTATTTT.

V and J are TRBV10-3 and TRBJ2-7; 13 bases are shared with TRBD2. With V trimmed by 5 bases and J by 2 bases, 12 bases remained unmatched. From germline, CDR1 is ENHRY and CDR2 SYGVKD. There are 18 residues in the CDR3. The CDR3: CAISPGLAGDPPTYEQYF. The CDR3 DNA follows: TGTGCCATCAGTCCCGGACTAGCGGGAGACCCGCCTACCTACGAGCAGTACTTC.

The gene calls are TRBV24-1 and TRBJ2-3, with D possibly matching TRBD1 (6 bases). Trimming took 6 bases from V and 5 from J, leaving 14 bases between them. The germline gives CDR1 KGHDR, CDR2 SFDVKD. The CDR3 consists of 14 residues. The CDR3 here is CATSRPGAQDTQYF. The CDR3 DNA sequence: TGTGCCACCAGTAGGCCAGGGGCTCAAGATACGCAGTATTTT.

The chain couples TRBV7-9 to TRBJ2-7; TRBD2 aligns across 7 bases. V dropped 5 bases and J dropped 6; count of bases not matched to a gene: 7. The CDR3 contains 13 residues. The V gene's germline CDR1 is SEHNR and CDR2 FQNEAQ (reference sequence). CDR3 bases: TGTGCCAGCAGCCCAAGAGCGGGAAGCGAGCAGTACTTC. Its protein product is CASSPRAGSEQYF.

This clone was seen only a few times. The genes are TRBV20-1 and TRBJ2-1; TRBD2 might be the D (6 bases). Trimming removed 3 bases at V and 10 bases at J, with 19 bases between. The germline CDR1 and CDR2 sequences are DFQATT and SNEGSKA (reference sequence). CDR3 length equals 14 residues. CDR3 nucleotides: TGCAGTGCTAGTGGGCGGGGACCTACCCGGGAGCAGTTCTTC. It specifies CSASGRGPTREQFF.

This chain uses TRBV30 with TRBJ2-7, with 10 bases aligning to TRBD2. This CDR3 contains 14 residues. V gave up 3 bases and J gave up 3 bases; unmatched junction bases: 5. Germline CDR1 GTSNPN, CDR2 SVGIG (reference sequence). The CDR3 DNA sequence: TGTGCCTGGAGAAGGGCTAGCGGGAGCTACGAGCAGTACTTC. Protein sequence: CAWRRASGSYEQYF. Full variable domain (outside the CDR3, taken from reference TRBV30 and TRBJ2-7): SQTIHQWPATLVQPVGSPLSLECTVEGTSNPNLYWYRQAAGRGLQLLFYSVGIGQISSEVPQNLSASRPQDRQFILSSKKLLLSDSGFYLCAWRRASGSYEQYFGPGTRLTVT.

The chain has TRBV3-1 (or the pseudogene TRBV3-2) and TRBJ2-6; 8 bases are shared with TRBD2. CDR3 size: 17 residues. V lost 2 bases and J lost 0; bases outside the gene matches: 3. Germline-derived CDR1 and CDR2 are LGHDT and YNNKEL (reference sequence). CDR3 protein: CASSQRLAGSGANVLTF. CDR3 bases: TGTGCCAGCAGCCAACGGCTAGCGGGCTCTGGGGCCAACGTCCTGACTTTC.

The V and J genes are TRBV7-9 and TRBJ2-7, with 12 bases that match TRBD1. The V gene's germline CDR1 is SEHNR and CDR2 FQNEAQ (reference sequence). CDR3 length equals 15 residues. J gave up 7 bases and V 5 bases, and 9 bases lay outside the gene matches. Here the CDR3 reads CASSPRGQGAEEQYF. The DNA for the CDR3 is TGTGCCAGCAGCCCTAGGGGACAGGGGGCTGAAGAGCAGTACTTC.

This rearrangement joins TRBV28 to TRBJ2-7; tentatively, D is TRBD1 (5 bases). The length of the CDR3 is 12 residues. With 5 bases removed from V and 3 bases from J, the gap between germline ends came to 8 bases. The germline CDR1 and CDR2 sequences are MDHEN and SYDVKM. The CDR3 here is CASSPQVYEQYF. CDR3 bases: TGTGCCAGCAGTCCACAGGTCTACGAGCAGTACTTC.

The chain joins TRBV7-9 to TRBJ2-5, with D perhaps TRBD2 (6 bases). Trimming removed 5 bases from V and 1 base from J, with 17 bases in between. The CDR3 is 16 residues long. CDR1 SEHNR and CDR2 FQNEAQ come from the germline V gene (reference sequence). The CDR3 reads CASSLDLGGAQETQYF. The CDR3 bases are TGTGCCAGCAGCCTGGACTTAGGCGGGGCCCAAGAGACCCAGTACTTC.

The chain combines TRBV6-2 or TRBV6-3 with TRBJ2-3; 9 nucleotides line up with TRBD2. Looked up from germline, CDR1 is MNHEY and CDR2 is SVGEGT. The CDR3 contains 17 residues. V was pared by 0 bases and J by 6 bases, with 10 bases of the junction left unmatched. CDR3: CASSYSPLAGKSDTQYF. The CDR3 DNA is TGTGCCAGCAGTTACTCGCCCCTAGCGGGAAAAAGTGATACGCAGTATTTT.

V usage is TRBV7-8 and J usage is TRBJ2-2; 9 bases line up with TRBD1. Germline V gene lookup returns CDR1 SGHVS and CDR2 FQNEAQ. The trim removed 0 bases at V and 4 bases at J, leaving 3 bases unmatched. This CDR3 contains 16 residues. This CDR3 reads CASSLATGQGTGELFF. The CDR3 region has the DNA TGTGCCAGCAGCTTAGCGACGGGACAGGGCACCGGGGAGCTGTTTTTT. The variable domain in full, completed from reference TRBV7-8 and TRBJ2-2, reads GAGVSQSPRYKVAKRGQDVALRCDPISGHVSLFWYQQALGQGPEFLTYFQNEAQLDKSGLPSDRFFAERPEGSVSTLKIQRTQQEDSAVYLCASSLATGQGTGELFFGEGSRLTVL.